The clone carrying this T cell receptor beta chain was seen ten or more times. The antigen is unknown. Germline CDR1 SGHDT, CDR2 YYEEEE. There are 14 residues in the CDR3. V lost 3 bases to trimming and J lost 3 bases, with 11 bases between them. The sample is drawn from a study of blood T cells in healthy people across ages. The study, taken as a whole, reports: With age, beta diversity per million T cells declined roughly linearly, significantly by over 35.

PCR was performed a second time for about 7 to 12 cycles using a sample-barcoded 5' primer and a J-beta primer mix. TCRdb ran MiXCR on the 5' RACE reads and lists one entry per CDR3 protein. The sample shows 650,000 to 1,000,000 distinct CDR3 sequences, under 40% of them seen only once. This chain connects TRBV5-6 to TRBJ2-3; no clear D. Specimen: blood. The TCR was taken from a man between 18 and 29 years old in good health. The CDR3 loop reads CASSYSLSTDTQYF. CDR3 DNA sequence: TGTGCCAGCAGCTACAGTCTCTCAACAGATACGCAGTATTTT.